These T cell receptor beta chains were read from a single sample in a study of blood T cell repertoires in COVID-19. The repertoire was sequenced with immunoSEQ multiplex PCR; TCRdb's copy has only in-frame clones and lacks some. The sample records 190,000 or so clones, about 85% being singletons. Input material: peripheral blood. Receptor source: an elderly woman with acute or convalescent COVID-19. Each CDR3 is given with its conserved first and last residue. Each record gives: D gene, clone size, V gene, J gene, CDR3 protein, CDR3 DNA. A D gene is named only where the DNA matches it firmly. The size field is filled for only some rows; it gives once, few, many or a size class.

TRBD1	NA	TRBV18	TRBJ2-4	CASSLAGQGIGYF	TGTGCCAGCTCCCTCGCGGGACAGGGGATCGGGTACTTC
TRBD2	NA	TRBV27	TRBJ2-7	CASSSRSLRSGRDYEQYF	TGTGCCAGCAGTTCTAGATCCCTCCGTAGCGGGAGAGACTACGAGCAGTACTTC
NA	NA	TRBV2	TRBJ2-1	CASRGGERQFF	TGTGCCAGCAGGGGCGGGGAAAGGCAGTTCTTC
TRBD1	NA	TRBV6-2/TRBV6-3	TRBJ1-6	CASSASRTGGYNSPLHF	TGTGCCAGCAGTGCGAGCAGGACAGGGGGCTATAATTCACCCCTCCACTTT
NA	NA	TRBV18	TRBJ1-2	CASSPDRSSGYTF	TGTGCCAGCTCACCCGACAGGTCGTCAGGCTACACCTTC
TRBD2	NA	TRBV24-1	TRBJ2-7	CATSDFYAGAGNEQYF	TGTGCCACCAGTGACTTTTACGCGGGAGCTGGTAACGAGCAGTACTTC
TRBD2	NA	TRBV3-1/TRBV3-2	TRBJ2-5	CASSQRAGGLETQYF	TGTGCCAGCAGCCAACGAGCGGGGGGGCTAGAGACCCAGTACTTC
TRBD1	NA	TRBV28	TRBJ2-1	CASRPGTGGYNEQFF	TGTGCCAGCAGGCCCGGGACAGGGGGCTACAATGAGCAGTTCTTC
TRBD2	NA	TRBV6-5	TRBJ2-3	CASSYSSAGEIDTQYF	TGTGCCAGCAGTTACTCAAGCGCGGGGGAAATAGATACGCAGTATTTT
NA	once	TRBV29-1	TRBJ2-3	CSVAALSTDTQYF	TGCAGCGTAGCCGCACTTTCCACAGATACGCAGTATTTT
NA	NA	TRBV5-1	TRBJ2-5	CASFWGAAAQQETQYF	TGCGCCAGCTTTTGGGGAGCCGCGGCTCAACAAGAGACCCAGTACTTC
TRBD2	NA	TRBV7-2	TRBJ2-3	CASSLVPSGRTLSTDTQYF	TGTGCCAGCAGCTTAGTTCCTAGCGGGAGGACGCTTAGCACAGATACGCAGTATTTT
TRBD2	NA	TRBV6-2/TRBV6-3	TRBJ2-3	CASSPRGGAAAGEDTQYF	TGTGCCAGCAGTCCGAGGGGAGGGGCGGCAGCGGGGGAAGATACGCAGTATTTT
TRBD1	NA	TRBV19	TRBJ1-1	CASSEDRVGDTEAFF	TGTGCCAGTAGTGAGGACAGGGTCGGGGACACTGAAGCTTTCTTT
NA	NA	TRBV10-3	TRBJ1-1	CAISEGGGTEAFF	TGTGCCATCAGTGAGGGCGGGGGAACTGAAGCTTTCTTT
TRBD1	few	TRBV27	TRBJ1-6	CASSSWTGLINSPLHF	TGTGCCAGCAGTTCCTGGACAGGGTTGATTAATTCACCCCTCCACTTT
TRBD2	NA	TRBV7-7	TRBJ2-5	CASSSGLAGVQETQYF	TGTGCCAGCAGCTCCGGACTAGCGGGGGTCCAAGAGACCCAGTACTTC
NA	NA	TRBV11-2	TRBJ1-5	CASSLVAGPNQPQHF	TGTGCCAGCAGCTTAGTGGCAGGCCCCAATCAGCCCCAGCATTTT
TRBD2	NA	TRBV10-3	TRBJ2-5	CAISESSGGQETQYF	TGTGCCATCAGTGAGTCGAGCGGGGGCCAAGAGACCCAGTACTTC
NA	NA	TRBV7-8	TRBJ1-1	CASSVPPAEAFF	TGTGCCAGCAGCGTCCCCCCGGCTGAAGCTTTCTTT
TRBD1	NA	TRBV7-2	TRBJ1-1	CASSFGTGVNTEAFF	TGTGCCAGCAGCTTTGGGACAGGGGTGAACACTGAAGCTTTCTTT
TRBD1	NA	TRBV7-2	TRBJ1-4	CASSQATGTGDEKLFF	TGTGCCAGCAGCCAGGCTACCGGGACAGGGGACGAAAAACTGTTTTTT
TRBD1	NA	TRBV2	TRBJ2-7	CASAQGQGAYEQYF	TGTGCCAGCGCCCAGGGCCAGGGGGCCTACGAGCAGTACTTC
NA	NA	TRBV7-9	TRBJ2-1	CASSSRQYNEQFF	TGTGCCAGCAGCAGTCGACAGTACAATGAGCAGTTCTTC
NA	NA	TRBV12-3/TRBV12-4	TRBJ1-3	CASRTTGNTIYF	TGTGCCAGCAGGACAACCGGAAACACCATATATTTT
TRBD2	NA	TRBV5-1	TRBJ2-2	CASSPGLANTGELFF	TGCGCCAGCAGCCCGGGACTAGCGAACACCGGGGAGCTGTTTTTT
NA	NA	TRBV9	TRBJ1-4	CASSVGTDNEKLFF	TGTGCCAGCAGCGTAGGGACAGATAATGAAAAACTGTTTTTT